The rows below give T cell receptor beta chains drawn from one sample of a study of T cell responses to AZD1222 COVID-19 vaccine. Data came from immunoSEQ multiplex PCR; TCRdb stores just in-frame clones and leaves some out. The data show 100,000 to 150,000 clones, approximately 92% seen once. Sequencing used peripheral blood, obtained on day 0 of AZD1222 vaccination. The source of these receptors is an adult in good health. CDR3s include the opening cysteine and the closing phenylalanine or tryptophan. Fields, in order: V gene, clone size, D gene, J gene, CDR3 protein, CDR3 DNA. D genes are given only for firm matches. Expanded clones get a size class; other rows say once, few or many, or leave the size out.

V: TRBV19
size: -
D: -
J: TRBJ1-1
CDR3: CASSAQVWTEAFF
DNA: TGTGCCAGTAGTGCACAGGTTTGGACTGAAGCTTTCTTT

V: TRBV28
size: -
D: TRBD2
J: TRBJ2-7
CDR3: CASSPLGGLAGEAYEQYF
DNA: TGTGCCAGCAGTCCTTTGGGGGGACTAGCGGGAGAAGCCTACGAGCAGTACTTC

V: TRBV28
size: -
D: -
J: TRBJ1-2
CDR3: CASSFRGGDGYTF
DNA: TGTGCCAGCAGTTTCCGGGGAGGCGATGGCTACACCTTC

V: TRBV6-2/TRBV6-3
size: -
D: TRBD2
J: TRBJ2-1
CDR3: CASSNLAEDNEQFF
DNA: TGTGCCAGCAGTAATCTAGCGGAGGACAATGAGCAGTTCTTC

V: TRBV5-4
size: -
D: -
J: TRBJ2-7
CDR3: CASSLGGRGSEQYF
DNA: TGTGCCAGCAGCTTGGGGGGGCGCGGTTCCGAGCAGTACTTC

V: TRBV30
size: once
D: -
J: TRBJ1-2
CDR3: CAWSVPPGPRRF
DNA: TGTGCCTGGAGTGTACCCCCAGGACCCCGCCGTTTC

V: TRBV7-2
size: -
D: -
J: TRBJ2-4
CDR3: CASSLLGRAKNIQYF
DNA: TGTGCCAGCAGCTTATTAGGGCGGGCCAAAAACATTCAGTACTTC

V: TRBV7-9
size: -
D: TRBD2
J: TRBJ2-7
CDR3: CASSRDYSSYEQYF
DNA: TGTGCCAGCAGTCGGGACTACTCCTCCTACGAGCAGTACTTC

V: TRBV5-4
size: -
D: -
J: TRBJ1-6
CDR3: CASSLGGGGHSPLHF
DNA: TGTGCCAGCAGCTTGGGTGGGGGGGGTCATTCACCCCTCCACTTT

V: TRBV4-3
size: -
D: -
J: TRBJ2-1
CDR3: CASSQPGPYNEQFF
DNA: TGCGCCAGCAGCCAGCCGGGGCCCTACAATGAGCAGTTCTTC

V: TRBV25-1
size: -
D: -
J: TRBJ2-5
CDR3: CASSLLETQYF
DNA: TGTGCCAGCAGTTTATTAGAGACCCAGTACTTC

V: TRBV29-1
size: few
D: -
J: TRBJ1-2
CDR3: CSVGGYGYTF
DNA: TGCAGCGTTGGGGGCTATGGCTACACCTTC